Listed below are T cell receptor beta chains from one sample, sequenced in a study of T cells in Graves' hyperthyroidism and ophthalmopathy. TCRdb re-derived calls from the multiplex PCR reads in MiXCR, one entry per CDR3 protein. The sample lists 250,000 to 300,000 distinct CDR3 sequences; about 14% were seen once. The specimen sequenced was blood. The receptors come from a woman aged 40-49 years with Graves' hyperthyroidism that later progressed to Graves' ophthalmopathy. The CDR3 runs from the conserved cysteine through the conserved F or W. The D gene is left open where the match is weak. The size field is filled for only some rows; it gives once, few, many or a size class.

D | J | V | size | DNA | CDR3
NA | TRBJ1-4 | TRBV30 | many | TGTGCCTGGAGTCCAGTGTATGGAGGTCCCAGTGAAAAACTGTTTTTT | CAWSPVYGGPSEKLFF
NA | TRBJ1-2 | TRBV5-1 | many | TGCGCCAGCAGCTTGGACATAACCTATGGCTACACCTTC | CASSLDITYGYTF
NA | TRBJ2-2 | TRBV7-8 | many | TGTGCCAGCAGCCGGGCGCGACTAGGGGGGACCGGGGAGCTGTTTTTT | CASSRARLGGTGELFF
TRBD1 | TRBJ2-2 | TRBV6-1 | few | TGTGCCAGCAGAGAGGGACAGGGAGTCAACACCGGGGAGCTGTTTTTT | CASREGQGVNTGELFF
TRBD1 | TRBJ1-3 | TRBV28 | many | TGTGCCAGCAGTGACAGGGTCTCTGGAAACACCATATATTTT | CASSDRVSGNTIYF
TRBD1 | TRBJ1-6 | TRBV5-8 | many | TGTGCCAGCAGCTCCGGGACAGGGGACTCACCCCTCCACTTT | CASSSGTGDSPLHF
TRBD2 | TRBJ2-3 | TRBV4-1 | few | TGCGCCAGCAGCCAAATCAGGATAGCGGGAGCTACCACAGATACGCAGTATTTT | CASSQIRIAGATTDTQYF
TRBD1 | TRBJ1-3 | TRBV2 | many | TGTGCCAGCAGTAGACAGGGGCCGAGCTCTGGAAACACCATATATTTT | CASSRQGPSSGNTIYF
NA | TRBJ1-2 | TRBV30 | NA | TGTGCCTGGAGTGTAGTATCATACAGCTACACCTTC | CAWSVVSYSYTF
TRBD1 | TRBJ1-5 | TRBV20-1 | few | TGCAGTGCTAGAGATCTCGTTGGGCAGGGGGGTCGCTATCAGCCCCAGCATTTT | CSARDLVGQGGRYQPQHF
NA | TRBJ1-6 | TRBV15 | many | TGTGCCACCAGCACCGTGATGGGGGGATCACCCCTCCACTTT | CATSTVMGGSPLHF
NA | TRBJ2-2 | TRBV4-1 | NA | TGCGCCAGCAGCCAAAAGAACAGGGTGGGCACCGGGGAGCTGTTTTTT | CASSQKNRVGTGELFF
NA | TRBJ2-7 | TRBV12-3/TRBV12-4 | many | TGTGCCAGCAGTTTCATACGCCGCTACGAGCAGTACTTC | CASSFIRRYEQYF
NA | TRBJ1-5 | TRBV19 | NA | TGTGCCAGTAGTCACGGGTATAGCAATCGGCCCCAGCATTTT | CASSHGYSNRPQHF
TRBD2 | TRBJ2-7 | TRBV3-1 | few | TGTGCCAGCAGCCCGGGGACTAGCAACGACGAGCAGTACTTC | CASSPGTSNDEQYF
TRBD2 | TRBJ2-2 | TRBV15 | many | TGTGCCACCAGCAGAGAGGTTAAGGGACTAGCGGGAGTGTTCGGGGAGCTGTTTTTT | CATSREVKGLAGVFGELFF
NA | TRBJ1-1 | TRBV30 | many | TGTGCCTGGAACCGTAACACTGAAGCTTTCTTT | CAWNRNTEAFF
NA | TRBJ1-5 | TRBV27 | NA | TGTGCCAGCAGTTTGTTTGCAGGCGATCAGCCCCAGCATTTT | CASSLFAGDQPQHF
TRBD1 | TRBJ2-5 | TRBV6-5 | few | TGTGCCAGCAGTTACTCCGGGACAGGAGGTGCTGAGACCCAGTACTTC | CASSYSGTGGAETQYF
NA | TRBJ2-5 | TRBV2 | NA | TGTGCCAGCGCGGGCCTCGTCTCCGGGGGAAAGGAGACCCAGTACTTC | CASAGLVSGGKETQYF
NA | TRBJ1-1 | TRBV2 | many | TGTGCCAGCACCGGGGGCCCGGACGCTTTCTTT | CASTGGPDAFF
TRBD1 | TRBJ2-3 | TRBV5-1 | many | TGCGCCAGCAGCTACGGGACAGGGCCAAGCACAGATACGCAGTATTTT | CASSYGTGPSTDTQYF
NA | TRBJ1-5 | TRBV12-3/TRBV12-4 | many | TGTGCCAGCAGTAAGGGACATTTTAGCAATCAGCCCCAGCATTTT | CASSKGHFSNQPQHF
NA | TRBJ1-5 | TRBV9 | many | TGTGCCAGCAGCGTGCACCCTTATCAGCCCCAGCATTTT | CASSVHPYQPQHF
NA | TRBJ2-7 | TRBV2 | many | TGTGCCAGCAGTAAAGACAGGACCTACGAGCAGTACTTC | CASSKDRTYEQYF
NA | TRBJ1-5 | TRBV4-1 | NA | TGCGCCAGCAGCCAAATACTGGCATCCGGTCAGCCCCAGCATTTT | CASSQILASGQPQHF
TRBD2 | TRBJ2-2 | TRBV5-1 | many | TGCGCCAGCAGCCGCCTGGGACTAGCGGGAGAAGGGACCGGGGAGCTGTTTTTT | CASSRLGLAGEGTGELFF
NA | TRBJ2-5 | TRBV4-1 | few | TGCGCCAGCAGCCAAGATACGGGAGAGCAAGAGACCCAGTACTTC | CASSQDTGEQETQYF
TRBD2 | TRBJ2-1 | TRBV12-3/TRBV12-4 | many | TGTGCCAGCAGTTTTAGGACTAGCGGTAAGATCACTTACAATGAGCAGTTCTTC | CASSFRTSGKITYNEQFF
NA | TRBJ2-7 | TRBV4-1 | many | TGCGCCAGCAGCCAAGATCCCTACGAGCAGTACTTC | CASSQDPYEQYF
NA | TRBJ2-7 | TRBV30 | many | TGTGCCTGGACTGACCCCGAAGGGGGGATAACCTACGAGCAGTACTTC | CAWTDPEGGITYEQYF
NA | TRBJ1-2 | TRBV4-1 | many | TGCGCCAGCAGCCAAGTTGCGGGGCCCCCTGGCTACACCTTC | CASSQVAGPPGYTF
TRBD1 | TRBJ2-7 | TRBV29-1 | many | TGCAGCGTGTCCTTGGACAGGGATCACGAGCAGTACTTC | CSVSLDRDHEQYF
TRBD2 | TRBJ2-1 | TRBV11-2 | many | TGTGCCAGCAGTTTTTTCACTAGCGGGAGCGATGAGCAGTTCTTC | CASSFFTSGSDEQFF
TRBD1 | TRBJ2-2 | TRBV7-3 | many | TGTGCCAGCAGCTGGACAGGGACCTCAAGCAACACCGGGGAGCTGTTTTTT | CASSWTGTSSNTGELFF
TRBD2 | TRBJ2-5 | TRBV7-9 | NA | TGTGCCAGCAGCTTAATAGCGGGAGCAGGAGAGACCCAGTACTTC | CASSLIAGAGETQYF
NA | TRBJ2-1 | TRBV3-1 | few | TGTGCCAGCAGCCAAAGGATAGGGGGAGCCAATGAGCAGTTCTTC | CASSQRIGGANEQFF
NA | TRBJ2-1 | TRBV7-3 | few | TGTGCCAGCAGCTTTCCCGGACAGCTCTACAATGAGCAGTTCTTC | CASSFPGQLYNEQFF
TRBD1 | TRBJ1-1 | TRBV18 | many | TGTGCCAGCTCACGAGGACAGGGAAGTGAAGCTTTCTTT | CASSRGQGSEAFF
NA | TRBJ1-3 | TRBV12-3/TRBV12-4 | many | TGTGCCAGCAGCATGGACAGTTCTCTCTTCTCTGGAAACACCATATATTTT | CASSMDSSLFSGNTIYF
NA | TRBJ1-2 | TRBV6-4 | many | TGTGCCAGCAGTAAGACAGGCTCTAACTATGGCTACACCTTC | CASSKTGSNYGYTF
NA | TRBJ1-1 | TRBV7-2 | many | TGTGCCAGCAGCTTAGTAGTAGACAACACTGAAGCTTTCTTT | CASSLVVDNTEAFF
TRBD2 | TRBJ2-5 | TRBV20-1 | many | TGCAGTGCTAGAGGTGGGACTAAAGAGACCCAGTACTTC | CSARGGTKETQYF
TRBD2 | TRBJ2-3 | TRBV6-2/TRBV6-3 | many | TGTGCCAGCAGTTACACCCCCGGACTAGCGGGAGTGTCAGATACGCAGTATTTT | CASSYTPGLAGVSDTQYF
NA | TRBJ1-3 | TRBV7-8 | few | TGTGCCAGCAGCTTAGTTAGTAGCGTGAACACCATATATTTT | CASSLVSSVNTIYF
NA | TRBJ2-7 | TRBV20-1 | many | TGCAGTGCATGTCCGGGACGGACCTACGAGCAGTACTTC | CSACPGRTYEQYF
NA | TRBJ1-5 | TRBV5-5 | many | TGTGCCAGCAGCTTGGCCAGCAATCAGCCCCAGCATTTT | CASSLASNQPQHF
NA | TRBJ2-1 | TRBV7-6 | NA | TGTGCCAGCAGCTTAGACTCGCTACTGCCCTACAATGAGCAGTTCTTC | CASSLDSLLPYNEQFF
TRBD1 | TRBJ2-1 | TRBV29-1 | many | TGCAGCGTTGAAAGGACAGGGATGTACAATGAGCAGTTCTTC | CSVERTGMYNEQFF
TRBD2 | TRBJ2-1 | TRBV4-1 | few | TGCGCCAGCAGCTTTAGGCAGCGGGAGTATCCAAATGAGCAGTTCTTC | CASSFRQREYPNEQFF